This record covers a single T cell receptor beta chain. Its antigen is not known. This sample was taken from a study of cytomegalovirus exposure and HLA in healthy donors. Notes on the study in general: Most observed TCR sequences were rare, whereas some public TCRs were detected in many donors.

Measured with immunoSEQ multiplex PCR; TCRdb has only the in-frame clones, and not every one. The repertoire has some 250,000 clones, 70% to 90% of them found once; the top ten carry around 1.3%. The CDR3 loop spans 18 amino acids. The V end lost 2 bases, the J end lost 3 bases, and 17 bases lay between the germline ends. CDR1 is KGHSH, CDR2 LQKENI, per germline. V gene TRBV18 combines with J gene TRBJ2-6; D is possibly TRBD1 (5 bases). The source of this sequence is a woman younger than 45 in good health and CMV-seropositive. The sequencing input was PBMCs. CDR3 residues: CASSPEQGQSGGANVLTF. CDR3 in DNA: TGTGCCAGCTCACCAGAACAAGGACAATCTGGTGGGGCCAACGTCCTGACTTTC.